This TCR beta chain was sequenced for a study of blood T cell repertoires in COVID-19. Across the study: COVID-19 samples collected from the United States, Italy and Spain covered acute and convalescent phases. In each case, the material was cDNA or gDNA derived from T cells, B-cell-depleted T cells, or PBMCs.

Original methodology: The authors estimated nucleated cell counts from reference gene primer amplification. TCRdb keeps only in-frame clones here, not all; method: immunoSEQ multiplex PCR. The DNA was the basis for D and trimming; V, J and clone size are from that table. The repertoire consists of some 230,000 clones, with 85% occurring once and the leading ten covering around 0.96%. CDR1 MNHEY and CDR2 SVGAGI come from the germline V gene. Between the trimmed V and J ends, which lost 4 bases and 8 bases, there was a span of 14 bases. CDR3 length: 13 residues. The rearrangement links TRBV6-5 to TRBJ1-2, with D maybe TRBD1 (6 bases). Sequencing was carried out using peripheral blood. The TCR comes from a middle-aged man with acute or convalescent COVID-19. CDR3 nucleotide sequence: TGTGCCAGCAGTTTGCCACAGGGACGAGGCTACACCTTC. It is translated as CASSLPQGRGYTF.